The present TCR beta chain was sequenced within a study of blood T cell repertoires in COVID-19. About the research overall: COVID-19 samples, acute and convalescent, were from the United States, Italy and Spain.

The repertoire was sequenced with immunoSEQ multiplex PCR; TCRdb's copy has only in-frame clones and lacks some. The data show roughly 100,000 clones, roughly 89% seen once. The sequenced sample consisted of peripheral blood. The sequence was collected from a human donor in a cohort sampled during active COVID-19.

CDR3 in DNA: TGCGCCAGCAGCTTAACTGGACACAACATGAACACTGAAGCTTTCTTT. Residues: CASSLTGHNMNTEAFF. V gene TRBV5-1 combines with J gene TRBJ1-1; D is perhaps TRBD1 (5 bases). Trimming took off 2 bases at V and 0 bases at J, with 14 bases between the two ends. CDR1 is SGHRS, CDR2 YFSETQ, per germline. The CDR3 consists of 16 residues.